Below, 6 T cell receptor beta chains from the same sample are listed, as sequenced in a study of blood T cell repertoires in COVID-19. This table comes from immunoSEQ multiplex PCR, and its TCRdb copy is limited to in-frame clones, with some not included. The sample lists under 300,000 clones, 88% occurring once. Sequenced sample: PBMCs or T cells enriched from blood (not recorded which). All receptors derive from an older woman in a cohort exposed to, infected with or recovered from COVID-19 (not recorded which).

V and J are TRBV24-1 and TRBJ2-2; D uncertain. Germline V gives CDR1 KGHDR, CDR2 SFDVKD. This CDR3 has 13 residues. Between the trimmed V and J ends, which lost 8 bases and 5 bases, there was a span of 11 bases. CDR3 DNA: TGTGCCACCAACCAGGCCGCGACCGGGGAGCTGTTTTTT. Protein product: CATNQAATGELFF.

The chain joins TRBV11-2 to TRBJ2-1, with 9 positions matching TRBD2. The CDR3 has 15 amino acids. Germline CDR1 and CDR2: SGHAT and FQNNGV. V shed 1 base and J 7 bases; nucleotides not matched to a gene: 5. CDR3 region: CASSLAGAGGNEQFF. The CDR3 DNA follows: TGTGCCAGCAGCTTAGCTGGGGCGGGAGGGAATGAGCAGTTCTTC.

The chain carries TRBV4-1 and TRBJ2-7, with TRBD2 matching 7 bases. This CDR3 is 15 amino acids long. V shed 1 base and J 4 bases; nucleotides not matched to a gene: 7. From germline, CDR1 is MGHRA and CDR2 YSYEKL. CDR3 DNA sequence: TGCGCCAGCAGCCAAGTTCCGACTAGCAGGTACGAGCAGTACTTC. Protein product: CASSQVPTSRYEQYF.

This rearrangement joins TRBV5-1 to TRBJ1-2, with D maybe TRBD1 (6 bases). Germline values: CDR1 SGHRS, CDR2 YFSETQ. The CDR3 runs 16 residues. V was shortened by 4 bases and J by 3 bases, with 19 bases between the two germline ends. The CDR3 loop reads CASSNWDTSYDYGYTF. Written as DNA, the CDR3 is TGCGCCAGCAGCAACTGGGACACTTCTTATGACTATGGCTACACCTTC.

The chain employs TRBV9 and TRBJ2-5, with TRBD1 matching over 8 bases. The CDR3 sequence is 13 residues long. V dropped 4 bases and J dropped 6; count of bases not matched to a gene: 5. CDR1 is SGDLS and CDR2 is YYNGEE in the germline V gene. The CDR3 region has the DNA TGTGCCAGCAGCCCTCGGACAGGGCAGACCCAGTACTTC. Its translation: CASSPRTGQTQYF.

Written as DNA, the CDR3 is TGTGCCAGCAGCTTGGGCCCAACAGGGCTAGAGACCCAGTACTTC. Translation gives CASSLGPTGLETQYF. This chain joins TRBV5-6 and TRBJ2-5, with D possibly being TRBD1 (6 bases). The ends were cut back, 0 bases at V and 4 bases at J, with 13 bases in the middle. The CDR3 sequence is 15 residues long. Germline CDR1 is SGHDT and CDR2 is YYEEEE.